This entry concerns a single TCR beta chain. Using immunoSEQ multiplex PCR, the repertoire was profiled, and TCRdb retains in-frame clones only, with some absent. The sample lists some 45,000 clones; roughly 80% were seen once. The sample is drawn from a study of control samples from healthy donors and cancer patients. V was clipped by 2 bases and J by 6 bases; unmatched bases: 6. Germline loops: CDR1 SGHRS, CDR2 YFSETQ. The CDR3 runs to 14 residues. The V and J genes are TRBV5-1 and TRBJ1-1; the match to TRBD1 covers 8 bases. The specimen was blood. This clonotype originated in a man aged 60 to 69 in good health. CDR3 coding DNA: TGCGCCAGCAGCTTTGACAGGGGTCGGTCTGAAGCTTTCTTT. It encodes CASSFDRGRSEAFF.